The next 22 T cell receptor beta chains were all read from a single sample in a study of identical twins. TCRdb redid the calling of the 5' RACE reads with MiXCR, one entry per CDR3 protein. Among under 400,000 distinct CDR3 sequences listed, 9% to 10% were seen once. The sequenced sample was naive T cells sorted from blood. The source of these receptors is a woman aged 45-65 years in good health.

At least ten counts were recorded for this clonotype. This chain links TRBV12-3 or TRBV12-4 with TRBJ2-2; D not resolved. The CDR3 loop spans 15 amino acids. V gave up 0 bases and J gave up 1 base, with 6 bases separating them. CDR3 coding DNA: TGTGCCAGCAGTTTAGCGGTGGGGAACACCGGGGAGCTGTTTTTT. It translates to CASSLAVGNTGELFF.

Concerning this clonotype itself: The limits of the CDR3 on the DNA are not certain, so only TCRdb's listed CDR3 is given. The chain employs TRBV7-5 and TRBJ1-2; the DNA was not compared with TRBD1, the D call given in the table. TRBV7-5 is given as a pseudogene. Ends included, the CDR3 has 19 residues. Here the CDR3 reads CISVSEACTPLNSSDGYTF.

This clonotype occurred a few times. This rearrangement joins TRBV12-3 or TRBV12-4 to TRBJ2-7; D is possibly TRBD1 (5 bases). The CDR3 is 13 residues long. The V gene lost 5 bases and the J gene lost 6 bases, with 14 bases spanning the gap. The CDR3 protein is CASSRAGSGEQYV. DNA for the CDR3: TGTGCCAGCAGTCGTGCAGGGTCCGGCGAGCAGTACGTC.

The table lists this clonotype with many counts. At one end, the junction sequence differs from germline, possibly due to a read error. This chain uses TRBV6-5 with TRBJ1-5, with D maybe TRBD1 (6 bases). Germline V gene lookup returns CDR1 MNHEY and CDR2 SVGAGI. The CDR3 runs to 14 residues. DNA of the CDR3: TGCGCCAGCAGCCCGCAGGGGAGTAATCAGCCCCAGCATTTT. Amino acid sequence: CASSPQGSNQPQHF.

The CDR3 DNA is TGCGCCAGCAGCCCCCCCCGGACAGGGATCACAGATACGCAGTATTTT. It yields the protein CASSPPRTGITDTQYF. The chain couples TRBV4-1 to TRBJ2-3; 8 bases line up with TRBD1. V lost 4 bases to trimming and J lost 2 bases; unmatched junction nucleotides: 8. The CDR3 is 16 residues long. Germline CDR1 is MGHRA and CDR2 is YSYEKL.

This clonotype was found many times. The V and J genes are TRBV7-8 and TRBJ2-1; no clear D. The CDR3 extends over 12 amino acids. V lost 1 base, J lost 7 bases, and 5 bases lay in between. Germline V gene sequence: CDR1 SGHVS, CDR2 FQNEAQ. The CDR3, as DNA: TGTGCCAGCAGCTTAGGAAGGAATGAGCAGTTCTTC. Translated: CASSLGRNEQFF. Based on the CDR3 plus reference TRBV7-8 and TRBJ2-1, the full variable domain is GAGVSQSPRYKVAKRGQDVALRCDPISGHVSLFWYQQALGQGPEFLTYFQNEAQLDKSGLPSDRFFAERPEGSVSTLKIQRTQQEDSAVYLCASSLGRNEQFFGPGTRLTVL.

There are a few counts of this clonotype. The CDR3 loop is CATSRGLGLADTDTQYF. CDR3 in DNA: TGTGCCACCAGCAGAGGTTTGGGACTAGCGGATACAGATACGCAGTATTTT. This chain connects TRBV15 to TRBJ2-3; TRBD2 aligns across 11 bases. Per germline, CDR1 LNHNV and CDR2 YYDKDF (reference sequence). This CDR3 region has 17 residues. V shed 1 base, J shed 3 bases, and the junction held 6 bases outside the gene matches.

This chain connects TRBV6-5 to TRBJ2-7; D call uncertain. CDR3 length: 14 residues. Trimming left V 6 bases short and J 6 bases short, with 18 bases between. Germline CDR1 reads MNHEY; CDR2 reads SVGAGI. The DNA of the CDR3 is TGTGCCAGCAGCCCGATCTCCGGACGTGGCGAGCAGTACGTC. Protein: CASSPISGRGEQYV.

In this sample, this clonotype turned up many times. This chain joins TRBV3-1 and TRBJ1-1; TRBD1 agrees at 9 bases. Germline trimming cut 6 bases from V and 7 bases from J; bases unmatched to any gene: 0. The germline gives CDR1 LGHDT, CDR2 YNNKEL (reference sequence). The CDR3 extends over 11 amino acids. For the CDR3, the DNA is TGTGCCAGCAGGGACAGGGGTGAAGCTTTCTTT. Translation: CASRDRGEAFF.

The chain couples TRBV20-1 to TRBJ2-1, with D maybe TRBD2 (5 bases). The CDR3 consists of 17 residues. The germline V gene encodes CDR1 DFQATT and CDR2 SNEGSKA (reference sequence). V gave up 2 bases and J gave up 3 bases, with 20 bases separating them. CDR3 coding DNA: TGCAGTGCTAGATCCCGGCCGGGATCCGACCGCTACAATGAGCAGTTCTTC. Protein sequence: CSARSRPGSDRYNEQFF.

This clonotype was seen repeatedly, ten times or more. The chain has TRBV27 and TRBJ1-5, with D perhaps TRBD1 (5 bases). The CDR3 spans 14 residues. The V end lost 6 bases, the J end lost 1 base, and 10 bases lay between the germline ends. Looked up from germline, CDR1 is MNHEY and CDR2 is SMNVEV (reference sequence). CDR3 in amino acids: CASRLGASNQPQHF. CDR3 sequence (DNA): TGTGCCAGCAGACTAGGGGCCAGCAATCAGCCCCAGCATTTT.

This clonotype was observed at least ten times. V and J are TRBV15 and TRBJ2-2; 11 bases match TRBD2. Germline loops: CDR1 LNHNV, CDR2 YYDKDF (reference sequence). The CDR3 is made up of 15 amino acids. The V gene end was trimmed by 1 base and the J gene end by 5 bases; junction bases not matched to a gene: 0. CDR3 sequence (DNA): TGTGCCACCAGCAGAGGACTAGCGGGGACCGGGGAGCTGTTTTTT. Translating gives CATSRGLAGTGELFF.

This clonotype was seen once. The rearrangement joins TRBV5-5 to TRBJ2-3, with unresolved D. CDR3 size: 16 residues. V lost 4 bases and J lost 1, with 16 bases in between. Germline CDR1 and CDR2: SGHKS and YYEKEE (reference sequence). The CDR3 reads CASSPVEFIGTDTQYF. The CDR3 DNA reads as TGTGCCAGCAGCCCCGTAGAGTTTATTGGCACAGATACGCAGTATTTT. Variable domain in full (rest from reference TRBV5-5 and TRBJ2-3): DAGVTQSPTHLIKTRGQQVTLRCSPISGHKSVSWYQQVLGQGPQFIFQYYEKEERGRGNFPDRFSARQFPNYSSELNVNALLLGDSALYLCASSPVEFIGTDTQYFGPGTRLTVL.

CDR3 protein: CASSFSAGRQETQYF. As DNA, the CDR3 is TGCGCCAGCAGCTTTAGCGCGGGTCGGCAAGAGACCCAGTACTTC. The chain combines TRBV5-1 with TRBJ2-5; possible D gene TRBD2, 5 bases. Germline V lookup: CDR1 SGHRS, CDR2 YFSETQ. The germline V and J ends were trimmed by 2 bases and 2 bases, with 13 bases remaining between them. This CDR3 spans 15 amino acids.

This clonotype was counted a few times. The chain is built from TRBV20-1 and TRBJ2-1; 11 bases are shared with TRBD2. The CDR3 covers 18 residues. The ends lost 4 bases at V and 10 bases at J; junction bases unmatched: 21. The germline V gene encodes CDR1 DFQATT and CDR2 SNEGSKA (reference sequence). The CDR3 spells CSAIDIRDLRLAGYEQFF. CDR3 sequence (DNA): TGCAGTGCTATAGATATACGGGACCTGCGACTAGCGGGATACGAGCAGTTCTTC.

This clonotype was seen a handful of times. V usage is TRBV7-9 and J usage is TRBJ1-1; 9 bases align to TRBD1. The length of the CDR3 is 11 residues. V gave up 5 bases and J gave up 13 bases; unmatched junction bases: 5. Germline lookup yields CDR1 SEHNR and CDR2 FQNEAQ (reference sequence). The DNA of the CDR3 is TGTGCCAGCAGCCCTGGACAGGGGATTTTCTTT. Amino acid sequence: CASSPGQGIFF. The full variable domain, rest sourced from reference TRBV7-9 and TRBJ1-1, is DTGVSQNPRHKITKRGQNVTFRCDPISEHNRLYWYRQTLGQGPEFLTYFQNEAQLEKSRLLSDRFSAERPKGSFSTLEIQRTEQGDSAMYLCASSPGQGIFFGQGTRLTVV.

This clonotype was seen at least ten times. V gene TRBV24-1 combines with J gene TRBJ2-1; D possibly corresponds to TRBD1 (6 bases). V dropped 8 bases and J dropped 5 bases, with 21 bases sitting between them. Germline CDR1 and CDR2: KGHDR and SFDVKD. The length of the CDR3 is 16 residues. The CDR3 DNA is TGTGCCACCACCGTCCAGGGGCATGGGAATCACAATGAGCAGTTCTTC. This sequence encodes CATTVQGHGNHNEQFF.

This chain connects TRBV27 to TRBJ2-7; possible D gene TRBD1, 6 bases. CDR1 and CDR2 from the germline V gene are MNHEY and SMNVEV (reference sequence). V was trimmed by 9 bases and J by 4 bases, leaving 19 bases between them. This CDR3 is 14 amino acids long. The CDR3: CASEQVKTGYEQYV. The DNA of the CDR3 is TGTGCCAGTGAGCAGGTTAAGACAGGATACGAGCAGTACGTC.

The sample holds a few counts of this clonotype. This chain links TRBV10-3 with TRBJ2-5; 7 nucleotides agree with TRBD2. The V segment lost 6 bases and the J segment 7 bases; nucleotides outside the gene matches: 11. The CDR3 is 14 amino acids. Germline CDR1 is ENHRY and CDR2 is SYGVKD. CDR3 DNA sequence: TGTGCCATCAGACGAACTAGCGAGGCGGGGACCCAGTACTTC. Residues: CAIRRTSEAGTQYF.

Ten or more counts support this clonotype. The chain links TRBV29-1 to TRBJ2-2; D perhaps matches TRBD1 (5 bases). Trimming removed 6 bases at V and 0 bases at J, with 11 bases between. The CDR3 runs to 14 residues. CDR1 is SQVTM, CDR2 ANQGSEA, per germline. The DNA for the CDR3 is TGCAGCGTCAGACAGATTGCGAACACCGGGGAGCTGTTTTTT. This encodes CSVRQIANTGELFF.

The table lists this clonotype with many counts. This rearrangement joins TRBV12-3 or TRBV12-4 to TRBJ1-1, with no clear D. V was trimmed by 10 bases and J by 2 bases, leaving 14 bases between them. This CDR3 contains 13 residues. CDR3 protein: CANARELNTEAFF. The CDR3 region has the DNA TGTGCCAACGCCCGGGAACTAAACACTGAAGCTTTCTTT.

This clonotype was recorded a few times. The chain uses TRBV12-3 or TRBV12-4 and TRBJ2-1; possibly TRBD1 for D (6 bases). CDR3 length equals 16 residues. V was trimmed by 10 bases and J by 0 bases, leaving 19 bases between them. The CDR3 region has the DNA TGTGCCACCCGACCTCCACAGGGTAGCTCCTACAATGAGCAGTTCTTC. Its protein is CATRPPQGSSYNEQFF.